The next 12 T cell receptor beta chains were all read from a single sample in a study of CD8 T cells in Susac syndrome. RNA was extracted with the RNeasy kit, and a quantity of about 0.45 to 1 ug was reverse transcribed using random hexamers. TCRdb reanalysed the immunoSEQ multiplex PCR reads using MiXCR and keeps one entry per CDR3 protein. The sample holds a few hundred thousand distinct CDR3 sequences, 85% seen once. Sequences were obtained from CD8+ T cells from PBMCs. The receptors derive from a human donor with multiple sclerosis.

The chain uses TRBV7-8 and TRBJ2-7; 7 bases agree with TRBD1. CDR3 length: 14 amino acids. J lost 6 bases, V lost 4 bases, and 9 bases had no gene match. The germline CDR1 and CDR2 sequences are SGHVS and FQNEAQ. In nucleotides, the CDR3 is TGTGCCAGCAGCTCCGACAGGGTAGAGTCCGAGCAGTACTTC. Translation: CASSSDRVESEQYF.

The V and J genes are TRBV5-4 and TRBJ2-1; no firm D call. Germline loops: CDR1 SGHNT, CDR2 YYREEE (reference sequence). V was trimmed by 4 bases and J by 3 bases, leaving 5 bases between them. CDR3 size: 12 residues. The CDR3, as DNA: TGTGCCAGCAGCGCGCACTACAATGAGCAGTTCTTC. This gives the protein CASSAHYNEQFF.

The chain employs TRBV7-9 and TRBJ1-1, with a tentative D call TRBD1 (5 bases). The CDR3 has 17 amino acids. V was trimmed by 1 base and J by 3 bases, leaving 18 bases between them. Germline lookup yields CDR1 SEHNR and CDR2 FQNEAQ (reference sequence). CDR3 sequence: CASSLVGWGSRDTEAFF. The CDR3 nucleotides read TGTGCCAGCAGCTTAGTCGGCTGGGGGTCCCGGGACACTGAAGCTTTCTTT.

The chain combines TRBV30 with TRBJ2-7; TRBD1 agrees at 8 bases. CDR1 is GTSNPN, CDR2 SVGIG, per germline (reference sequence). The V gene end was trimmed by 1 base and the J gene end by 4 bases; junction bases not matched to a gene: 9. The CDR3 is made up of 15 amino acids. In nucleotides, the CDR3 is TGTGCCTGGAGTGGGGCCAGGGGGCTGATATACGAGCAGTACTTC. This sequence encodes CAWSGARGLIYEQYF.

The V gene is TRBV15, the J gene TRBJ2-7, with a weak D call TRBD1 (5 bases). Germline assignment: CDR1 LNHNV and CDR2 YYDKDF (reference sequence). The V gene lost 5 bases and the J gene lost 4 bases, with 6 bases spanning the gap. CDR3 size: 11 residues. CDR3 loop: CATSAGYEQYF. CDR3 nucleotide sequence: TGTGCCACCAGCGCAGGGTACGAGCAGTACTTC.

The chain recombines TRBV6-2 or TRBV6-3 with TRBJ1-1; D ambiguous. Between the trimmed V and J ends, which lost 2 bases and 6 bases, there was a span of 10 bases. There are 13 residues in the CDR3. The germline V gene encodes CDR1 MNHEY and CDR2 SVGEGT. DNA of the CDR3: TGTGCCAGCAGTTACCTTGGGAGGGCTGAAGCTTTCTTT. As protein: CASSYLGRAEAFF.

The chain links TRBV5-1 to TRBJ2-3; TRBD2 matches at 7 bases. Per germline, CDR1 SGHRS and CDR2 YFSETQ. The ends lost 4 bases at V and 0 bases at J; junction bases unmatched: 5. The CDR3 covers 15 residues. The CDR3 DNA sequence: TGCGCCAGCAGCGTTATTAGCGGGAGCACAGATACGCAGTATTTT. Its protein product is CASSVISGSTDTQYF. Together with reference TRBV5-1 and TRBJ2-3, the CDR3 gives the full variable domain: KAGVTQTPRYLIKTRGQQVTLSCSPISGHRSVSWYQQTPGQGLQFLFEYFSETQRNKGNFPGRFSGRQFSNSRSEMNVSTLELGDSALYLCASSVISGSTDTQYFGPGTRLTVL.

The rearrangement joins TRBV6-1 to TRBJ1-5; TRBD1 matches 11 bases. CDR1 is MNHNS and CDR2 is SASEGT in the germline V gene. This CDR3 is 16 amino acids long. The J segment lost 5 bases and the V segment lost 5 bases, leaving 8 bases of the junction unmatched. The DNA for the CDR3 is TGTGCCAGCAGTCCTGGACAGGGGGCTTTCCATCAGCCCCAGCATTTT. It is translated as CASSPGQGAFHQPQHF.

The rearrangement joins TRBV28 to TRBJ1-2, with TRBD1 matching 8 bases. Germline values: CDR1 MDHEN, CDR2 SYDVKM. V lost 4 bases to trimming and J lost 3 bases; unmatched junction nucleotides: 13. CDR3 length: 17 amino acids. In DNA form, the CDR3 reads TGTGCCAGCAGTTCCATGGACAGGGACTTAGTTGACTATGGCTACACCTTC. Translated: CASSSMDRDLVDYGYTF.

V gene TRBV24-1 combines with J gene TRBJ2-1; 8 bases align to TRBD1. V lost 0 bases and J lost 9; bases outside the gene matches: 6. Germline-derived CDR1 and CDR2 are KGHDR and SFDVKD. CDR3 length: 15 residues. CDR3 nucleotide sequence: TGTGCCACCAGTGATTTGCCCCCAGGGGGCAGTGAGCAGTTCTTC. It codes for CATSDLPPGGSEQFF.

The chain has TRBV7-9 and TRBJ2-7; no reliable D call. Trimming pared 10 bases from V and 1 base from J, leaving 11 bases between. The CDR3 runs 12 residues. Germline V gene lookup returns CDR1 SEHNR and CDR2 FQNEAQ (reference sequence). DNA of the CDR3: TGTGCCACCGTCGACCGATCCTACGAGCAGTACTTC. Protein product: CATVDRSYEQYF. The full variable domain, rest sourced from reference TRBV7-9 and TRBJ2-7, is DTGVSQNPRHKITKRGQNVTFRCDPISEHNRLYWYRQTLGQGPEFLTYFQNEAQLEKSRLLSDRFSAERPKGSFSTLEIQRTEQGDSAMYLCATVDRSYEQYFGPGTRLTVT.

This clonotype was observed a single time. This chain uses TRBV18 with TRBJ2-7; the match to TRBD1 covers 9 bases. Germline assignment: CDR1 KGHSH and CDR2 LQKENI. CDR3 length: 16 amino acids. Unmatched junction bases numbered 9, after V lost 3 bases and J lost 3 bases. CDR3 bases: TGTGCCAGCTCACCCGATTCTGGACAGGGGCGCTACGAGCAGTACTTC. The encoded protein is CASSPDSGQGRYEQYF.